The clone carrying this TCR beta chain was seen a single time. V shed 0 bases and J 4 bases; nucleotides not matched to a gene: 10. Per the germline V gene, CDR1 is SGHDT and CDR2 is YYEEEE. CDR3 length: 17 amino acids. This specimen belongs to a study of control samples from healthy donors and cancer patients. Profiled with immunoSEQ multiplex PCR; TCRdb holds only in-frame clones, not every one. The table shows around 200,000 clones, with about 93% occurring only once. The specimen was blood. The chain links TRBV5-6 to TRBJ2-1; 7 bases are a match to TRBD1. The source is a man younger than 35 in good health. CDR3 DNA sequence: TGTGCCAGCAGCTTGGGGACGCTACAGGGGCTTTACAATGAGCAGTTCTTC. Translated: CASSLGTLQGLYNEQFF.